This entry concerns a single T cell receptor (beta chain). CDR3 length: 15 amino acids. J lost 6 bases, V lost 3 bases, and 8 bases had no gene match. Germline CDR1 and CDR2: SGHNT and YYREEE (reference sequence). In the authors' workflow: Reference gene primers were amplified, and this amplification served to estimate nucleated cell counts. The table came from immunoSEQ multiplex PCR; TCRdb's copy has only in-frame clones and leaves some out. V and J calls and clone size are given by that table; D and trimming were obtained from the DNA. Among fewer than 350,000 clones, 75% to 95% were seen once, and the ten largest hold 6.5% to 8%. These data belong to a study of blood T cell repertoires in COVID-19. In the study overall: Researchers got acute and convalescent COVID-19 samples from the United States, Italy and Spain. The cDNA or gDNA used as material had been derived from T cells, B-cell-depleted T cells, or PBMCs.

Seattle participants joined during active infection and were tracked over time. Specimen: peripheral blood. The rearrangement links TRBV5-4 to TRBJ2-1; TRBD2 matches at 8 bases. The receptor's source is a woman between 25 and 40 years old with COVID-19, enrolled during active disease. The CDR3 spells CASSSLAAGANEQFF. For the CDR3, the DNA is TGTGCCAGCAGCTCCCTAGCAGCGGGAGCCAATGAGCAGTTCTTC.